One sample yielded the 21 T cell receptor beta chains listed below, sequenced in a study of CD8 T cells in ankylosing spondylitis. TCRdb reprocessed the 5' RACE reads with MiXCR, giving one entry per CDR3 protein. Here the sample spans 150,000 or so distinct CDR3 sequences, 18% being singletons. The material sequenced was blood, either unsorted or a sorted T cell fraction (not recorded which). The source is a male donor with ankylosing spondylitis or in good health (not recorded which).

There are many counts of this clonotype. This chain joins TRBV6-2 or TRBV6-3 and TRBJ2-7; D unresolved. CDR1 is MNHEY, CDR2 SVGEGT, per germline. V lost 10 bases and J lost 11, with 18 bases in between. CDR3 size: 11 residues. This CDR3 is CATKDGPRKYF. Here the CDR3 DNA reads TGTGCCACCAAGGACGGGCCTAGGAAGTACTTC.

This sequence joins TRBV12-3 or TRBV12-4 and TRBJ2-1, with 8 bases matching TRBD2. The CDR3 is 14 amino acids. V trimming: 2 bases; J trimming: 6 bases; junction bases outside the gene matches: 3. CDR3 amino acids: CASSLREGLNEQFF. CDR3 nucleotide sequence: TGTGCCAGCAGTTTACGGGAGGGCCTCAATGAGCAGTTCTTC.

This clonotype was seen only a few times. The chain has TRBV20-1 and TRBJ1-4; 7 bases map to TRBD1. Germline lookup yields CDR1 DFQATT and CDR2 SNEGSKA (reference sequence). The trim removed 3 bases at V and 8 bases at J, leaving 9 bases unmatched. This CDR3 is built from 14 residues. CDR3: CSASDRTGPEKLFF. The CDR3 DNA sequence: TGCAGTGCTAGTGATAGGACAGGTCCCGAAAAACTGTTTTTT.

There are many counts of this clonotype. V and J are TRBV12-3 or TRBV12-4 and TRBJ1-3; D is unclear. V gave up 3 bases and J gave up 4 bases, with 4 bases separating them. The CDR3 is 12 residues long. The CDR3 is CASSFGGNTIYF. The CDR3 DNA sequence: TGTGCCAGCAGTTTCGGCGGAAACACCATATATTTT.

CDR3 in amino acids: CSARDRRGNSPLHF. The DNA for the CDR3 is TGCAGTGCTAGAGATCGGAGGGGCAATTCACCCCTCCACTTT. This chain uses TRBV20-1 with TRBJ1-6, with a weak D call TRBD1 (5 bases). Germline CDR1 and CDR2: DFQATT and SNEGSKA (reference sequence). The CDR3 spans 14 residues. Trimming left V 0 bases short and J 7 bases short, with 10 bases between.

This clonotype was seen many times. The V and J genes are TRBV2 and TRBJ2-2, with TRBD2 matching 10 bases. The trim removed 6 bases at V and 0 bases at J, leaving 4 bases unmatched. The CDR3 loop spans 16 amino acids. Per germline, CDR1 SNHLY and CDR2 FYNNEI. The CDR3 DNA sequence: TGTGCCAGCAGGCAGACTAGCGGGTCGAACACCGGGGAGCTGTTTTTT. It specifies CASRQTSGSNTGELFF. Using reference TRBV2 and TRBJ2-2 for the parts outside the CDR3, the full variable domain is EPEVTQTPSHQVTQMGQEVILRCVPISNHLYFYWYRQILGQKVEFLVSFYNNEISEKSEIFDDQFSVERPDGSNFTLKIRSTKLEDSAMYFCASRQTSGSNTGELFFGEGSRLTVL.

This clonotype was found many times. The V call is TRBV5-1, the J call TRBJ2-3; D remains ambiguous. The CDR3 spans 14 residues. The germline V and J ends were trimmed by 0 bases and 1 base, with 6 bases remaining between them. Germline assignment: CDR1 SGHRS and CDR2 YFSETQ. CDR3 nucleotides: TGCGCCAGCAGCTTGGAACAGCGCACAGATACGCAGTATTTT. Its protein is CASSLEQRTDTQYF.

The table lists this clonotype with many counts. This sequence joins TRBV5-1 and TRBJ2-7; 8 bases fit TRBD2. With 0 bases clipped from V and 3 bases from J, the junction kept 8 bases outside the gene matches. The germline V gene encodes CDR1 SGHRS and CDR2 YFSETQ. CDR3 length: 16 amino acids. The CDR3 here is CASSLVTSREGYEQYF. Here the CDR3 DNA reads TGCGCCAGCAGCTTGGTAACCTCTCGGGAGGGCTACGAGCAGTACTTC.

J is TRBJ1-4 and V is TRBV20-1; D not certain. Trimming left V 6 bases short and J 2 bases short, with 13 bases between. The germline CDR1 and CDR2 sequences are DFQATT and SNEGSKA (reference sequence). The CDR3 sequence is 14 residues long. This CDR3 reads CSARRGVTNEKLFF. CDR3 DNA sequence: TGCAGTGCCAGACGCGGGGTCACTAATGAAAAACTGTTTTTT.

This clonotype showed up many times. CDR3 sequence reads: CSAASGTSYEQYF. As DNA, the CDR3 is TGCAGTGCTGCTAGCGGGACGTCCTACGAGCAGTACTTC. V gene TRBV20-1 combines with J gene TRBJ2-7, with 9 bases lining up with TRBD2. In germline, CDR1 is DFQATT, CDR2 SNEGSKA (reference sequence). The CDR3 is made up of 13 amino acids. With 5 bases clipped from V and 1 base from J, the junction kept 3 bases outside the gene matches.

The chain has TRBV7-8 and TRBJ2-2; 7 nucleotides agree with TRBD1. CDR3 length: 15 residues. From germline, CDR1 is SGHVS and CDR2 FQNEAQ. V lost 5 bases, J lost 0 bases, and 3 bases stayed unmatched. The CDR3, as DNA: TGTGCCAGCAGCCCGGGACAGCCGAACACCGGGGAGCTGTTTTTT. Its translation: CASSPGQPNTGELFF.

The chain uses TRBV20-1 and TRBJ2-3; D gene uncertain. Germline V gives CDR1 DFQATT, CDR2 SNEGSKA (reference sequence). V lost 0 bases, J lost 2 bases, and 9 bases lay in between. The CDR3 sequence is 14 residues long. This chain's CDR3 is CSAREVTNTDTQYF. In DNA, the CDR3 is TGCAGTGCTAGAGAGGTCACCAACACAGATACGCAGTATTTT.

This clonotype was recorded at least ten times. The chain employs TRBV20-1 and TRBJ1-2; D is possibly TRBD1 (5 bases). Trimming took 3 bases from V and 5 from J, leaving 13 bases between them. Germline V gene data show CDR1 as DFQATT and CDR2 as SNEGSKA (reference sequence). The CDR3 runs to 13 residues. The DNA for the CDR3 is TGCAGTGCTAGGGAGCCCCGGGGGTATGGCTACACCTTC. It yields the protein CSAREPRGYGYTF.

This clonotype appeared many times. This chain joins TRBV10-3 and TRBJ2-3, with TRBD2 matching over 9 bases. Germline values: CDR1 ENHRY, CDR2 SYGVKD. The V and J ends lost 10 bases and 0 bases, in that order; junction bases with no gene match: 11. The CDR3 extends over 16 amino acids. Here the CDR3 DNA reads TGTGCCACAACTGCGCTAGCGGGGATTAGCACAGATACGCAGTATTTT. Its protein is CATTALAGISTDTQYF.

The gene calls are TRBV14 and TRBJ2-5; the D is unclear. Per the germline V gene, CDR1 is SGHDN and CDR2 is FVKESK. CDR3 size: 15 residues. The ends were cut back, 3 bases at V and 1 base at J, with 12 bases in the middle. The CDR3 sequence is CASSHQRVGQETQYF. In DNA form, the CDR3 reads TGTGCCAGCAGCCACCAAAGGGTTGGCCAAGAGACCCAGTACTTC.

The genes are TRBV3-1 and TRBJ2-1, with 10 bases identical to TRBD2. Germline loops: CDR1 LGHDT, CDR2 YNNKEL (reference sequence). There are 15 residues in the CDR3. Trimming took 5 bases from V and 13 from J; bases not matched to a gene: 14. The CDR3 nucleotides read TGTGCCAGCAGCTGGACTAGCGGAGACCGACGAGCCCAGTTCTTC. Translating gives CASSWTSGDRRAQFF.

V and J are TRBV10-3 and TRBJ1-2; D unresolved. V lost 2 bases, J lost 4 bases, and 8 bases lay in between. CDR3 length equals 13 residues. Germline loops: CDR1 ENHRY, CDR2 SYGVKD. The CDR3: CAISEGGRYGYTF. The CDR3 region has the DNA TGTGCCATCAGTGAGGGTGGTCGCTATGGCTACACCTTC.

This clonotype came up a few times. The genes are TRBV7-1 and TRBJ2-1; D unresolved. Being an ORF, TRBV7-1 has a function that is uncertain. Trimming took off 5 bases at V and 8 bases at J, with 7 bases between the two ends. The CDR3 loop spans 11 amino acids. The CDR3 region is CASSKKDEQFF. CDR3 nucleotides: TGTGCCAGCAGCAAGAAGGATGAGCAGTTCTTC.

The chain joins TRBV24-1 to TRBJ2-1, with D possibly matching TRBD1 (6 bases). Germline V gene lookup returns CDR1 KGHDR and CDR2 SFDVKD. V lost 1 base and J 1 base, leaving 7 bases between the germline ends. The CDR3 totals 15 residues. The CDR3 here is CATSDFRGSYNEQFF. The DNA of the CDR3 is TGTGCCACCAGTGATTTTAGGGGGTCCTACAATGAGCAGTTCTTC.

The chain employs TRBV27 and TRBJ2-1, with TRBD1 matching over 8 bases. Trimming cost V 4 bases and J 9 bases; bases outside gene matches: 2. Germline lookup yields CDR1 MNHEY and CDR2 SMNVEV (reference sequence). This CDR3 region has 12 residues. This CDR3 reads CASSSTGGEQFF. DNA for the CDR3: TGTGCCAGCAGTTCCACAGGGGGTGAGCAGTTCTTC.

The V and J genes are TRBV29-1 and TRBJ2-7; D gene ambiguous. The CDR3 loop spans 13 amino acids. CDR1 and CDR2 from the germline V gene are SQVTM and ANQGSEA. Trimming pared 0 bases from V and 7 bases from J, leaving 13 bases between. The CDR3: CSVEDRASQEQYF. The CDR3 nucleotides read TGCAGCGTTGAAGATCGGGCTTCTCAAGAGCAGTACTTC.